Described below is a single TCR beta chain sequence and its context. Subjects aged 18 to 65 presented with newly diagnosed hyperthyroidism of less than 2 months' duration. Cells are PBMCs isolated from roughly 9.3 ml of fresh blood. The TCR beta CDR3 regions underwent amplification using RNA transcripts as the source. Using the HTBI primer set, a first-round RT-PCR was run on the TCR CDR3. TCRdb recomputed calls from the multiplex PCR reads with MiXCR, one row per CDR3 protein. In the table there are hundreds of thousands of distinct CDR3 sequences, about 35% of which are singletons. These data are taken from a study of T cells in Graves' hyperthyroidism and ophthalmopathy. This CDR3 region has 14 residues. Trimming left V 4 bases short and J 1 base short, with 11 bases between. From germline, CDR1 is MNHEY and CDR2 SVGAGI.

This receptor was taken from a woman between 40 and 55 years old with Graves' hyperthyroidism. Source material: blood. The chain recombines TRBV6-5 with TRBJ2-7, with D maybe TRBD1 (6 bases). The CDR3 loop is CASSSWDKSYEQYF. In nucleotides, the CDR3 is TGTGCCAGCAGTTCCTGGGACAAGTCCTACGAGCAGTACTTC.